The present TCR beta chain was sequenced within a study of T cells in localized non-small cell lung cancer. The assay was immunoSEQ multiplex PCR, and TCRdb's table has in-frame clones only and misses some. The sample lists tens of thousands of clones; approximately 80% were seen once. As regards this clone: The antigen is unknown.

Findings of the study overall: The highest T cell clonality was in uninvolved adjacent lung, above tumor.

The germline V and J ends were trimmed by 1 base and 0 bases, with 10 bases remaining between them. The germline CDR1 and CDR2 sequences are SQVTM and ANQGSEA. This CDR3 has 16 amino acids. The source was PBMCs, collected before any cancer treatment. V gene TRBV29-1 combines with J gene TRBJ2-6; D gene uncertain. The TCR comes from a man between 35 and 75 years old with stage II lung adenocarcinoma. CDR3 sequence reads: CSVEGTRSSGANVLTF. CDR3 bases: TGCAGCGTTGAAGGTACGAGGAGCTCTGGGGCCAACGTCCTGACTTTC. The full variable domain, in which reference TRBV29-1 and TRBJ2-6 provide the parts outside the CDR3, is SAVISQKPSRDICQRGTSLTIQCQVDSQVTMMFWYRQQPGQSLTLIATANQGSEATYESGFVIDKFPISRPNLTFSTLTVSNMSPEDSSIYLCSVEGTRSSGANVLTFGAGSRLTVL.